This is a list of T cell receptor beta chains from one sample in a study of T cell repertoires in cytomegalovirus infection. TCRdb independently ran MiXCR on the reads; one entry per CDR3 protein. The repertoire holds around 630,000 distinct CDR3 sequences, with 20% to 25% as singletons. Source material: CD8+ T cells from PBMCs. The receptor set was obtained from a human donor in good health (CMV status not recorded). Some clones in this sample may be carry-over from other donors' samples. CDR3s include the opening cysteine and the closing phenylalanine or tryptophan. The D gene is left open where the match is weak. Only some rows state a clone size, as once, few, many or a class for expanded clones.

len	abundance	v_gene	j_gene	d_gene	CDR3nt	CDR3aa
13	few	TRBV27	TRBJ2-3	-	TGTGCCAGCAGTTTAGTTCAGACAGATACGCAGTATTTT	CASSLVQTDTQYF
14	-	TRBV28	TRBJ1-2	TRBD1	TGTGCCAGCAGTCGGGACAGGGGAGCGGATGGCTACACCTTC	CASSRDRGADGYTF
12	few	TRBV7-4	TRBJ1-1	TRBD1	TGTGCCAGCAGGAGTGGACAGGGGGAAGCTTTCTTT	CASRSGQGEAFF
11	many	TRBV7-9	TRBJ1-4	-	TGTGCCAGCAGCGTCAACAGGGAACTGTTTTTT	CASSVNRELFF
14	-	TRBV9	TRBJ2-5	-	TGTGCCAGCAGCGTAGCAAGCGGCCAAGAGACCCAGTACTTC	CASSVASGQETQYF
13	few	TRBV20-1	TRBJ2-1	-	TGCAGTGCTACCTTTGGGGGGCCGGTTGAGCAGTTCTTC	CSATFGGPVEQFF
16	-	TRBV6-1	TRBJ2-1	-	TGTGCCAGCAGTGAAAGGCCCCCGAGCTCCTACAATGAGCAGTTCTTC	CASSERPPSSYNEQFF
16	many	TRBV7-9	TRBJ1-1	-	TGTGCCAGCAGCTTAAGGGGTCGGGGGTTGAACACTGAAGCTTTCTTT	CASSLRGRGLNTEAFF
14	-	TRBV27	TRBJ2-3	-	TGTGCCAGCAGTACACAGGGCCTCACACATACGCAGTATTTT	CASSTQGLTHTQYF
12	few	TRBV29-1	TRBJ1-5	-	TGCAGCGTTGGGCGGGCGGGTCAGCCCCAGCATTTT	CSVGRAGQPQHF
15	-	TRBV2	TRBJ2-1	TRBD1	TGTGCCAGCATTCCACCTGACAGGGAAGACAATGAGCAGTTCTTC	CASIPPDREDNEQFF
15	-	TRBV19	TRBJ2-7	TRBD1	TGTGCCAGTAGTATGAACAGGGGGATCTCCTACGAGCAGTACTTC	CASSMNRGISYEQYF
13	-	TRBV7-7	TRBJ2-7	TRBD2	TGTGCTAGCAGTACGAGTCCGGGGGGGGAGCAGTACTTC	CASSTSPGGEQYF
13	few	TRBV5-1	TRBJ2-7	-	TGCGCCAGCAGGAGGGACACAACCTACGAGCAGTACTTC	CASRRDTTYEQYF